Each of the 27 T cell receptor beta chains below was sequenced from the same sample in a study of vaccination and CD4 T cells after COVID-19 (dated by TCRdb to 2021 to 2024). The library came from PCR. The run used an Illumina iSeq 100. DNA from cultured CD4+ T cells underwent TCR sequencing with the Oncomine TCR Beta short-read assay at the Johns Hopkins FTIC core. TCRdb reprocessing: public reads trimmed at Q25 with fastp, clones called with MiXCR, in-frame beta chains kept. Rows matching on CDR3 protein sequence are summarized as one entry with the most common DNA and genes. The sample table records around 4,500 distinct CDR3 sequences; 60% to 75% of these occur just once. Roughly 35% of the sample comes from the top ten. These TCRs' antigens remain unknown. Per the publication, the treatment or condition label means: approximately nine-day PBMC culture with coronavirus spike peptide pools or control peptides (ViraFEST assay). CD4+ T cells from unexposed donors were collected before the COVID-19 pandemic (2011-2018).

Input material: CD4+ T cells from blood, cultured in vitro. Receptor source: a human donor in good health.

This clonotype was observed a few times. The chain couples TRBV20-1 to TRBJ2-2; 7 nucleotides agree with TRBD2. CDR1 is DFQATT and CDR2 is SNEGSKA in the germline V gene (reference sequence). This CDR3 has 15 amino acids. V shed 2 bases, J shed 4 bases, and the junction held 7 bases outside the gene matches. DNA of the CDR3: TGCAGTGCTAGAACAACTAGCGTTGGCACCGGGGAGCTGTTTTTT. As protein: CSARTTSVGTGELFF.

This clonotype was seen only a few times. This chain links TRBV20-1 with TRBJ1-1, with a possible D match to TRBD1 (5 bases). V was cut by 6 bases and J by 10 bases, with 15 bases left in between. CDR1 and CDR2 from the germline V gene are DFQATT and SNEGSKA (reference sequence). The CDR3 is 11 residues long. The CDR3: CSARDLRGAFF. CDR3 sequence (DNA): TGCAGTGCCCGGGACTTGAGGGGAGCTTTCTTT.

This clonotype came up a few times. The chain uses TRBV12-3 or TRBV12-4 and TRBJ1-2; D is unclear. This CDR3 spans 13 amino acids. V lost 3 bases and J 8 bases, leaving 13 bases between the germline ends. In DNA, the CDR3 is TGTGCCAGCAGTTTTGTGCGGGGATGGGGCTACACCTTC. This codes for CASSFVRGWGYTF.

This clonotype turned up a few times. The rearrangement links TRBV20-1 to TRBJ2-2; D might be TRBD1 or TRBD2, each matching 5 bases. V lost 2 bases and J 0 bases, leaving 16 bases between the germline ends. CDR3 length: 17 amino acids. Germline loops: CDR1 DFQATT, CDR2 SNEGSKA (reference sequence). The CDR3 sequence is CSARPPGRISNTGELFF. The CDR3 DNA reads TGCAGTGCTAGACCACCGGGACGGATTTCGAACACCGGGGAGCTGTTTTTT.

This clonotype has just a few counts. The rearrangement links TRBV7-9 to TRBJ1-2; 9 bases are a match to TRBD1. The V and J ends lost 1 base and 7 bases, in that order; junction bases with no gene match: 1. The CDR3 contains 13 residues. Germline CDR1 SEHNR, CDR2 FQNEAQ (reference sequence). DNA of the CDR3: TGTGCCAGCAGCTTAGGGACAGGGGTTGGCTACACCTTC. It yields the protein CASSLGTGVGYTF.

The CDR3 DNA is TGCAGTGCTAGAGAGCCAGGGGGAGACACTGAAGCTTTCTTT. Protein sequence: CSAREPGGDTEAFF. J is TRBJ1-1 and V is TRBV20-1; 7 bases are a match to TRBD1. CDR3 length equals 14 residues. Germline V gives CDR1 DFQATT, CDR2 SNEGSKA (reference sequence). The trim removed 0 bases at V and 3 bases at J, leaving 4 bases unmatched.

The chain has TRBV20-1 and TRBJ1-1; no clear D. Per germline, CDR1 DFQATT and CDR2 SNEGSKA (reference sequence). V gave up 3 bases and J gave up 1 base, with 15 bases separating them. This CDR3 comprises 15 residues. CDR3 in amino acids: CSARFGWGRNTEAFF. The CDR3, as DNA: TGCAGTGCTAGGTTCGGCTGGGGAAGGAACACTGAAGCTTTCTTT.

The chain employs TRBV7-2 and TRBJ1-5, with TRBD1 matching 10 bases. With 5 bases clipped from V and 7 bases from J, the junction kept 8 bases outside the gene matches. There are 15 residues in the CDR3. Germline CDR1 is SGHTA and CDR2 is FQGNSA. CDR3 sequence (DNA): TGTGCCAGCAGCCCCGACAGGGGGCGCCTCCAGCCCCAGCATTTT. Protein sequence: CASSPDRGRLQPQHF.

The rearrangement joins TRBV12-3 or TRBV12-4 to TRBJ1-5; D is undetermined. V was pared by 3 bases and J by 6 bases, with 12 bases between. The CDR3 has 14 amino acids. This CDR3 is CASSLSAGTQPQHF. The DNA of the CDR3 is TGTGCCAGCAGTTTGTCAGCGGGTACTCAGCCCCAGCATTTT.

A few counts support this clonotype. The CDR3 here is CASSRGQGGGYTF. CDR3 DNA: TGCGCCAGCAGCCGAGGACAGGGTGGAGGCTACACCTTC. The chain couples TRBV5-1 to TRBJ1-2; 8 bases map to TRBD1. The CDR3 has 13 residues. The V and J ends lost 4 bases and 8 bases, in that order; junction bases with no gene match: 7. In germline, CDR1 is SGHRS, CDR2 YFSETQ. The variable domain in full, completed from reference TRBV5-1 and TRBJ1-2, reads KAGVTQTPRYLIKTRGQQVTLSCSPISGHRSVSWYQQTPGQGLQFLFEYFSETQRNKGNFPGRFSGRQFSNSRSEMNVSTLELGDSALYLCASSRGQGGGYTFGSGTRLTVV.

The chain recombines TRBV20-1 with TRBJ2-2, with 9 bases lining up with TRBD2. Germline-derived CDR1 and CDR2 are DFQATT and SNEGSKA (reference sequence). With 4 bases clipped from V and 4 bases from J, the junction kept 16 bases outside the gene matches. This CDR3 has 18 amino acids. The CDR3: CSATKGAGGPVSTGELFF. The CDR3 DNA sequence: TGCAGTGCTACCAAGGGGGCGGGAGGGCCAGTAAGCACCGGGGAGCTGTTTTTT.

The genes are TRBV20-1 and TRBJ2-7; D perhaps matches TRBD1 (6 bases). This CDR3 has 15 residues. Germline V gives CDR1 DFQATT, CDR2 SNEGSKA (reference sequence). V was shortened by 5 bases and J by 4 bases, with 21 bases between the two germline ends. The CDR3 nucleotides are TGCAGTGCTCGAAAGGACAGCCCGATGACATACGAGCAGTACTTC. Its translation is CSARKDSPMTYEQYF.

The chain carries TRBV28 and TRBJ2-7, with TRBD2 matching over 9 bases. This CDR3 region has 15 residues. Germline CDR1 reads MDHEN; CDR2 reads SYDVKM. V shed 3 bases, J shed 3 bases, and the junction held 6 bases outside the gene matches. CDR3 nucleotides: TGTGCCAGCAGTTTGGCGGGGGGGTGGGGCTACGAGCAGTACTTC. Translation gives CASSLAGGWGYEQYF.

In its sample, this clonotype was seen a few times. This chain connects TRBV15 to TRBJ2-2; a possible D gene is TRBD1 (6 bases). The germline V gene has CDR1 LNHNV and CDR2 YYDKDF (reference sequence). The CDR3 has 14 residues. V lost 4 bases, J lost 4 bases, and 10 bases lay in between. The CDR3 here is CATSKTGSTGELFF. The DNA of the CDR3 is TGTGCCACCAGCAAGACAGGTTCCACCGGGGAGCTGTTTTTT.

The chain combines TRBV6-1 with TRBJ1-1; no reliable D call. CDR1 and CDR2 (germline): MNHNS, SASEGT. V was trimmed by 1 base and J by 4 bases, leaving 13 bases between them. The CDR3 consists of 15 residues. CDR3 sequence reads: CASSEDSGKSTEAFF. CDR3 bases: TGTGCCAGCAGTGAAGATTCGGGGAAAAGCACTGAAGCTTTCTTT.

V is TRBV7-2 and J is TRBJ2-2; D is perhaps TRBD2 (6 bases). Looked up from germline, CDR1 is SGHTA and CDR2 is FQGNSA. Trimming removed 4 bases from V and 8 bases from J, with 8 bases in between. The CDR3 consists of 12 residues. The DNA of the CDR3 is TGTGCCAGCAGCTGGGACTCTGGGGAGCTGTTTTTT. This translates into CASSWDSGELFF.

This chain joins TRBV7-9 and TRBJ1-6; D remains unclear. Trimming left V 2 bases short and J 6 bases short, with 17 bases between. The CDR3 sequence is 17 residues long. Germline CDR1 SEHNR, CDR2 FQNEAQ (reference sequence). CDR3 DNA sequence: TGTGCCAGCAGCTTAAGTAAAAGCGTCGCACGTAATTCACCCCTCCACTTT. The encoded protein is CASSLSKSVARNSPLHF. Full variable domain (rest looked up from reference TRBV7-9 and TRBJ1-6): DTGVSQNPRHKITKRGQNVTFRCDPISEHNRLYWYRQTLGQGPEFLTYFQNEAQLEKSRLLSDRFSAERPKGSFSTLEIQRTEQGDSAMYLCASSLSKSVARNSPLHFGNGTRLTVT.

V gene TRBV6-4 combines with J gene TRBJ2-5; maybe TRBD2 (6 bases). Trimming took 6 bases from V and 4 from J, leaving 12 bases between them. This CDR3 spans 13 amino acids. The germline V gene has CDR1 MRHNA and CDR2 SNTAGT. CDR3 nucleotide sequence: TGTGCCAGCAGCCGTCAGGAGGGAGAGACCCAGTACTTC. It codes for CASSRQEGETQYF.

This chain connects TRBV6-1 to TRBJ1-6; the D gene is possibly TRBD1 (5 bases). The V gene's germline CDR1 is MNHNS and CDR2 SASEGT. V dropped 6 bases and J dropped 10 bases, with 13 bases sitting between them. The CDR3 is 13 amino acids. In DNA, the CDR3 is TGTGCCAGCAGCCGTCAGGGTCTCTCACCCCTCCACTTT. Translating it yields CASSRQGLSPLHF.

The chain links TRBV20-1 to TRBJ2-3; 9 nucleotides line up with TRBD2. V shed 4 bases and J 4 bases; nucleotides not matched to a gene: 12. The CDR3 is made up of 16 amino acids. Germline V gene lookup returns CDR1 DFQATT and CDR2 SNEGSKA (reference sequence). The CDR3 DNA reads TGCAGTGCTAATCCGCGTTTAGCGGGAGTCGCAGATACGCAGTATTTT. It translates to CSANPRLAGVADTQYF.

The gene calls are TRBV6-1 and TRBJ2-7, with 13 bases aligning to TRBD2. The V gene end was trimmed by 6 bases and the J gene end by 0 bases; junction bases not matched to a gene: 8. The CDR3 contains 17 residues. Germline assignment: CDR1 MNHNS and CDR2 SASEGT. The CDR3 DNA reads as TGTGCCAGCAGCCGCCGAAGGACTAGCGGGGGCTCCTACGAGCAGTACTTC. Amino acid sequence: CASSRRRTSGGSYEQYF.

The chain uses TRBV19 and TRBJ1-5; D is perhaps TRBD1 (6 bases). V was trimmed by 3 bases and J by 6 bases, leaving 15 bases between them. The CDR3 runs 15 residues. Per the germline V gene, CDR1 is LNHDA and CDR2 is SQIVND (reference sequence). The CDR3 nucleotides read TGTGCCAGTAGTATGGCCGGGGGCGCGGGTCAGCCCCAGCATTTT. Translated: CASSMAGGAGQPQHF.

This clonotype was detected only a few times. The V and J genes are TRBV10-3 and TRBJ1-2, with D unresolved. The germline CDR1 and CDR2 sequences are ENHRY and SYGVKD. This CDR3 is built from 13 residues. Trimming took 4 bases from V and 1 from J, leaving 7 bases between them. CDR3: CAISATLNYGYTF. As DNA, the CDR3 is TGTGCCATCAGTGCGACGCTTAACTATGGCTACACCTTC.

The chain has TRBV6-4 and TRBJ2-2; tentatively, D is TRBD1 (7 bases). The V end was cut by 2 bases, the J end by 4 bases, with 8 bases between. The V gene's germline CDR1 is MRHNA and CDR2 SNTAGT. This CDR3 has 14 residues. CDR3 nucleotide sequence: TGTGCCAGCAGTGACCAGGGGGGCACCGGGGAGCTGTTTTTT. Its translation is CASSDQGGTGELFF.

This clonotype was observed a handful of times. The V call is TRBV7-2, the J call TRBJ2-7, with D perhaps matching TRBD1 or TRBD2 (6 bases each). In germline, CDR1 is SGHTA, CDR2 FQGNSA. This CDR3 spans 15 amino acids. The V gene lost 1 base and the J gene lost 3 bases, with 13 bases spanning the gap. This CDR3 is CASSLVMGGVYEQYF. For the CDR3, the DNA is TGTGCCAGCAGCTTAGTGATGGGGGGCGTCTACGAGCAGTACTTC.

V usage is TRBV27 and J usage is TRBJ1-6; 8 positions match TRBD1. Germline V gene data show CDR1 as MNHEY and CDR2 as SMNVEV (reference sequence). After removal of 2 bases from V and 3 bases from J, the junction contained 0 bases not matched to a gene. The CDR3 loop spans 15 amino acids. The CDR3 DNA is TGTGCCAGCAGTTTAGGACAGGGCTATAATTCACCCCTCCACTTT. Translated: CASSLGQGYNSPLHF.

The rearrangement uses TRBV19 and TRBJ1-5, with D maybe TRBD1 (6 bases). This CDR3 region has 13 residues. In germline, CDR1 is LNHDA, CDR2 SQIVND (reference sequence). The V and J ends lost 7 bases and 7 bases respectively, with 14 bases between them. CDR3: CASMGPGQQPQHF. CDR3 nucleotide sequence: TGTGCCAGTATGGGCCCGGGACAACAGCCCCAGCATTTT.